One sample yielded the 3 T cell receptor beta chains listed below, sequenced in a study of shared clonotypes between healthy human individuals. Sequencing used immunoSEQ multiplex PCR; TCRdb keeps in-frame clones, though not all of them. The sample lists around 1.1 million clones; around three quarters were seen once. The source material was memory CD4+ T cells from PBMCs. The subset denotes: CD45RA-negative fraction. These receptors were taken from a man aged 18 to 29 in good health. Some clones in this sample may be carry-over from other donors' samples.

This clone showed up just once. A much bigger clone sits one base away, suggesting this may be a read error. The chain employs TRBV6-5 and TRBJ2-5; TRBD2 matches 7 bases. Germline loops: CDR1 MNHEY, CDR2 SVGAGI. V dropped 6 bases and J dropped 1; count of bases not matched to a gene: 5. The CDR3 consists of 14 residues. The CDR3 DNA sequence: TGTGCCAGCAGCTTCGCTAGCGGCCAAGAGACCCAGTACTTC. Amino acid sequence: CASSFASGQETQYF.

V is TRBV4-3 and J is TRBJ2-1; D remains ambiguous. The CDR3 has 15 residues. The germline CDR1 and CDR2 sequences are LGHNA and YSLEER. V dropped 0 bases and J dropped 6 bases, with 12 bases sitting between them. As DNA, the CDR3 is TGCGCCAGCAGCCAAGAACTCAGTCTGGTCAATGAGCAGTTCTTC. Encoded protein: CASSQELSLVNEQFF.

With regard to this clone: A much larger clone lies one base from this, so it may be a read error. The sample carries other DNA sequences with the same CDR3. The genes are TRBV7-3 and TRBJ2-3; D might be TRBD2 (5 bases). Trimming cost V 5 bases and J 0 bases, with 6 bases left between them. The germline CDR1 and CDR2 sequences are SGHTA and FQGTGA. This CDR3 is 13 amino acids long. The CDR3 nucleotides are TGTGCCAGCAGCCGAGGGAGCACAGATACGCAGTATTTT. Translation: CASSRGSTDTQYF.